The next 31 T cell receptor beta chains were all read from a single sample in a study of blood T cell repertoires in COVID-19 (dated by TCRdb to 2020 to 2021). The method was the immunoSEQ multiplex PCR assay. In TCRdb, the immuneACCESS table is reduced to in-frame sequences with V and J assigned. These tables do not hold every clone; where another copy was compared, an unresolved V gene accounts for under half, and the others remain unexplained. The sample yields some 71,000 clones; around nine tenths were counted once. The top ten constitute 5% to 5.5% of the sample. The sample taken for sequencing was peripheral blood. The receptors originated from a woman between 18 and 30 years old with acute or convalescent COVID-19.

The chain carries TRBV9 and TRBJ2-7, with 9 positions matching TRBD1. V lost 3 bases, J lost 6 bases, and 10 bases stayed unmatched. The length of the CDR3 is 15 residues. Germline assignment: CDR1 SGDLS and CDR2 YYNGEE. The DNA for the CDR3 is TGTGCCAGCAGCGCCCGAACAGGGGGCTCTCCCGAGCAGTACTTC. It is translated as CASSARTGGSPEQYF.

This chain uses TRBV5-1 with TRBJ2-7; 9 nucleotides line up with TRBD1. The CDR3 is 14 residues long. Losses at the gene ends were 0 bases for V and 3 bases for J; bases not matched to a gene: 1. Per the germline V gene, CDR1 is SGHRS and CDR2 is YFSETQ. CDR3: CASSLGGQGYEQYF. The CDR3, as DNA: TGCGCCAGCAGCTTGGGGGGACAGGGCTACGAGCAGTACTTC.

V is TRBV6-6 and J is TRBJ2-5, with TRBD1 identical over 7 bases. CDR3 length: 14 residues. Germline values: CDR1 MNHNY, CDR2 SVGAGI (reference sequence). After removal of 0 bases from V and 6 bases from J, the junction contained 4 bases not matched to a gene. The CDR3 protein is CASSYSQGQKTQYF. CDR3 bases: TGTGCCAGCAGTTACTCACAGGGGCAGAAGACCCAGTACTTC.

V usage is TRBV10-3 and J usage is TRBJ1-1; 9 positions agree with TRBD1. The germline CDR1 and CDR2 sequences are ENHRY and SYGVKD. The V and J ends lost 10 bases and 0 bases, in that order; junction bases with no gene match: 6. The CDR3 is 14 amino acids. This chain's CDR3 is CATGTGNVNTEAFF. The CDR3 bases are TGTGCCACGGGGACAGGGAACGTGAACACTGAAGCTTTCTTT.

The rearrangement joins TRBV18 to TRBJ2-5; TRBD2 agrees at 7 bases. J gave up 3 bases and V 6 bases, and 4 bases lay outside the gene matches. In germline, CDR1 is KGHSH, CDR2 LQKENI. This CDR3 is built from 13 residues. CDR3 nucleotide sequence: TGTGCCAGCTCTCCCGGGACTAAAGAGACCCAGTACTTC. Protein product: CASSPGTKETQYF.

The chain recombines TRBV29-1 with TRBJ1-1, with no clear D. Germline V gene data show CDR1 as SQVTM and CDR2 as ANQGSEA. V gave up 1 base and J gave up 6 bases, with 9 bases separating them. The CDR3 spans 12 residues. Here the CDR3 DNA reads TGCAGCGTTGAAGGTGGAGGGCCTGAAGCTTTCTTT. Protein product: CSVEGGGPEAFF.

The V and J genes are TRBV5-1 and TRBJ2-7; TRBD2 matches 13 bases. V shed 0 bases, J shed 5 bases, and the junction held 2 bases outside the gene matches. The CDR3 sequence is 15 residues long. Germline V lookup: CDR1 SGHRS, CDR2 YFSETQ. The CDR3 is CASSLGTSGSDEQYF. The CDR3 DNA sequence: TGCGCCAGCAGCTTGGGGACTAGCGGGAGCGACGAGCAGTACTTC. Full variable domain (outside the CDR3, taken from reference TRBV5-1 and TRBJ2-7): KAGVTQTPRYLIKTRGQQVTLSCSPISGHRSVSWYQQTPGQGLQFLFEYFSETQRNKGNFPGRFSGRQFSNSRSEMNVSTLELGDSALYLCASSLGTSGSDEQYFGPGTRLTVT.

The V gene is TRBV10-2, the J gene TRBJ2-3; D remains unclear. Germline lookup yields CDR1 WSHSY and CDR2 SAAADI. V shed 3 bases and J shed 2 bases, with 3 bases lying between them. This CDR3 comprises 12 residues. The chain's CDR3 is CASSDHTDTQYF. DNA of the CDR3: TGCGCCAGCAGTGACCACACAGATACGCAGTATTTT.

This chain connects TRBV6-5 to TRBJ1-6; no clear D gene. The V gene's germline CDR1 is MNHEY and CDR2 SVGAGI. Trimming took off 4 bases at V and 10 bases at J, with 11 bases between the two ends. The CDR3 runs to 13 residues. CDR3: CASSFARESPLHF. CDR3 DNA sequence: TGTGCCAGCAGTTTTGCGAGGGAGTCACCCCTCCACTTT.

The rearrangement joins TRBV9 to TRBJ2-1; D possibly corresponds to TRBD1 (6 bases). Germline values: CDR1 SGDLS, CDR2 YYNGEE. This CDR3 has 18 residues. Trimming took off 4 bases at V and 0 bases at J, with 20 bases between the two ends. The CDR3 reads CASSPTPFTGSSYNEQFF. CDR3 DNA sequence: TGTGCCAGCAGCCCAACCCCCTTTACAGGGTCCTCCTACAATGAGCAGTTCTTC.

The chain is built from TRBV19 and TRBJ1-2; D ambiguous. Trimming shortened V by 1 base and J by 2 bases, and 8 bases separated the two germline ends. The CDR3 is 14 amino acids. CDR1 and CDR2 (germline): LNHDA, SQIVND (reference sequence). CDR3 nucleotides: TGTGCCAGTAGTATAGGCTATACGAACTATGGCTACACCTTC. This encodes CASSIGYTNYGYTF.

The chain has TRBV5-5 and TRBJ2-7; 11 bases map to TRBD2. The ends lost 2 bases at V and 0 bases at J; junction bases unmatched: 10. Germline lookup yields CDR1 SGHKS and CDR2 YYEKEE (reference sequence). This CDR3 contains 18 residues. The CDR3 region is CASSFERTSGSVSYEQYF. The CDR3 DNA reads TGTGCCAGCAGCTTCGAAAGGACTAGCGGGTCTGTCTCCTACGAGCAGTACTTC. Using reference TRBV5-5 and TRBJ2-7 for the parts outside the CDR3, the full variable domain is DAGVTQSPTHLIKTRGQQVTLRCSPISGHKSVSWYQQVLGQGPQFIFQYYEKEERGRGNFPDRFSARQFPNYSSELNVNALLLGDSALYLCASSFERTSGSVSYEQYFGPGTRLTVT.

The chain couples TRBV30 to TRBJ2-7, with 12 bases that match TRBD2. V shed 5 bases, J shed 3 bases, and the junction held 11 bases outside the gene matches. CDR1 is GTSNPN, CDR2 SVGIG, per germline (reference sequence). The CDR3 is 16 amino acids. Here the CDR3 DNA reads TGTGCCTGGTCCGGACTAGCGGGAACATCCGGCTACGAGCAGTACTTC. Its protein product is CAWSGLAGTSGYEQYF.

This rearrangement joins TRBV5-1 to TRBJ2-2, with a weak D call TRBD1 (6 bases). The length of the CDR3 is 14 residues. Germline V gene data show CDR1 as SGHRS and CDR2 as YFSETQ. Deletions cut 4 bases from V and 7 bases from J, with 14 bases between. CDR3 region: CASSPEQGGGELFF. As DNA, the CDR3 is TGCGCCAGCAGCCCGGAACAGGGCGGCGGGGAGCTGTTTTTT.

The chain recombines TRBV5-1 with TRBJ2-3; tentatively, D is TRBD2 (7 bases). Trimming removed 4 bases from V and 0 bases from J, with 15 bases in between. The germline gives CDR1 SGHRS, CDR2 YFSETQ. The CDR3 has 16 residues. The DNA for the CDR3 is TGCGCCAGCAGCCTCGTGGCGGGGGCTAGCACAGATACGCAGTATTTT. It translates to CASSLVAGASTDTQYF.

This chain joins TRBV18 and TRBJ2-7; the match to TRBD2 covers 7 bases. Germline V lookup: CDR1 KGHSH, CDR2 LQKENI. V lost 5 bases and J lost 2; bases outside the gene matches: 9. This CDR3 region has 15 residues. The CDR3 sequence is CASSEAGGRPYEQYF. Here the CDR3 DNA reads TGTGCCAGCTCAGAGGCCGGCGGGAGACCCTACGAGCAGTACTTC.

This clone came up once. The chain is built from TRBV19 and TRBJ1-1; TRBD1 matches at 8 bases. This CDR3 contains 14 residues. From germline, CDR1 is LNHDA and CDR2 SQIVND (reference sequence). V shed 6 bases and J 4 bases; nucleotides not matched to a gene: 7. The CDR3 spells CASSEDRVGTEAFF. Written as DNA, the CDR3 is TGTGCCAGTAGCGAGGACAGGGTGGGCACTGAAGCTTTCTTT.

The chain links TRBV6-2 or TRBV6-3 to TRBJ2-7, with a weak D call TRBD2 (6 bases). Looked up from germline, CDR1 is MNHEY and CDR2 is SVGEGT. This CDR3 has 14 residues. Trimming removed 5 bases from V and 6 bases from J, with 17 bases in between. CDR3 DNA sequence: TGTGCCAGCAGTAGCGCGGAGGGGCTTTCCGAGCAGTACTTC. Translation: CASSSAEGLSEQYF.

The chain couples TRBV10-3 to TRBJ2-1; 13 nucleotides align to TRBD2. The CDR3 length is 16 residues. Trimming at V came to 5 bases and at J to 5 bases, leaving 6 bases not matched to a gene. Germline V CDR1 and CDR2: ENHRY, SYGVKD. CDR3 DNA: TGTGCCATCAGTAGAGGGACTAGCGGGGCAAACAATGAGCAGTTCTTC. It specifies CAISRGTSGANNEQFF.

The chain recombines TRBV28 with TRBJ1-5, with unresolved D. Per germline, CDR1 MDHEN and CDR2 SYDVKM. V shed 4 bases and J shed 3 bases, with 4 bases lying between them. This CDR3 is 12 amino acids long. The CDR3 region is CASSSVNQPQHF. The CDR3 DNA reads TGTGCCAGCAGTTCAGTCAATCAGCCCCAGCATTTT.

The chain employs TRBV12-3 or TRBV12-4 and TRBJ1-1, with 9 bases fitting TRBD1. CDR3 length: 13 residues. V was clipped by 6 bases and J by 6 bases; unmatched bases: 5. The CDR3 here is CASRQGAIPEAFF. In nucleotides, the CDR3 is TGTGCCAGCAGACAGGGGGCGATCCCTGAAGCTTTCTTT.

The V gene is TRBV11-2, the J gene TRBJ1-1, with D possibly TRBD1 on 6 matching bases. CDR3 length: 15 amino acids. Germline CDR1 reads SGHAT; CDR2 reads FQNNGV. V lost 5 bases and J 4 bases, leaving 17 bases between the germline ends. CDR3 nucleotide sequence: TGTGCCAGCAGCCTCCCGGGGGGCCAGGGCACTGAAGCTTTCTTT. Residues: CASSLPGGQGTEAFF. Full variable domain (missing parts from reference TRBV11-2 and TRBJ1-1): EAGVAQSPRYKIIEKRQSVAFWCNPISGHATLYWYQQILGQGPKLLIQFQNNGVVDDSQLPKDRFSAERLKGVDSTLKIQPAKLEDSAVYLCASSLPGGQGTEAFFGQGTRLTVV.

The chain combines TRBV5-1 with TRBJ2-1; 13 bases match TRBD2. CDR3 length: 15 residues. With V trimmed by 4 bases and J by 4 bases, 2 bases remained unmatched. The V gene's germline CDR1 is SGHRS and CDR2 YFSETQ. The CDR3, as DNA: TGCGCCAGCAGCCTGACTAGCGGGGGGTACAATGAGCAGTTCTTC. This sequence encodes CASSLTSGGYNEQFF.

The rearrangement links TRBV28 to TRBJ1-5; a possible D gene is TRBD1 (6 bases). Trimming took off 5 bases at V and 5 bases at J, with 16 bases between the two ends. Per the germline V gene, CDR1 is MDHEN and CDR2 is SYDVKM. There are 15 residues in the CDR3. CDR3 residues: CASSSTTGPYQPQHF. The CDR3, as DNA: TGTGCCAGCAGTAGCACGACAGGACCATATCAGCCCCAGCATTTT.

The chain carries TRBV30 and TRBJ1-1; D may be TRBD1 (5 bases). Germline V CDR1 and CDR2: GTSNPN, SVGIG (reference sequence). Trimming pared 2 bases from V and 1 base from J, leaving 8 bases between. CDR3 length: 13 residues. The CDR3 is CAWSHGGNTEAFF. CDR3 DNA sequence: TGTGCCTGGAGTCACGGGGGGAACACTGAAGCTTTCTTT.

The chain couples TRBV2 to TRBJ1-1; D possibly corresponds to TRBD1 (5 bases). The V end was cut by 8 bases, the J end by 8 bases, with 18 bases between. The germline V gene encodes CDR1 SNHLY and CDR2 FYNNEI. The CDR3 length is 13 residues. CDR3 nucleotides: TGTGCCAGCCACGGACATCTCGACAAGGAAGCTTTCTTT. It yields the protein CASHGHLDKEAFF.

The V gene is TRBV19, the J gene TRBJ2-3, with D perhaps matching TRBD1 (5 bases). This CDR3 spans 13 amino acids. Germline CDR1 and CDR2: LNHDA and SQIVND (reference sequence). V was trimmed by 5 bases and J by 1 base, leaving 7 bases between them. CDR3 region: CASSLGRTDTQYF. In DNA form, the CDR3 reads TGTGCCAGTAGTCTGGGGCGCACAGATACGCAGTATTTT. The whole variable domain, remainder taken from reference TRBV19 and TRBJ2-3, is DGGITQSPKYLFRKEGQNVTLSCEQNLNHDAMYWYRQDPGQGLRLIYYSQIVNDFQKGDIAEGYSVSREKKESFPLTVTSAQKNPTAFYLCASSLGRTDTQYFGPGTRLTVL.

The V call is TRBV4-2, the J call TRBJ1-2; tentatively, D is TRBD1 (6 bases). Germline V CDR1 and CDR2: LGHNA, YNFKEQ. The CDR3 has 16 amino acids. V lost 0 bases and J lost 4, with 15 bases in between. The chain's CDR3 is CASSQDLQQGIYGYTF. The CDR3 coding sequence is TGTGCCAGCAGCCAAGATCTACAACAGGGAATCTATGGCTACACCTTC.

This sequence joins TRBV11-2 and TRBJ2-3; possible D gene TRBD2, 6 bases. The CDR3 length is 17 residues. Trimming took 0 bases from V and 2 from J, leaving 15 bases between them. Per germline, CDR1 SGHAT and CDR2 FQNNGV. The CDR3: CASSLDLGGWTTDTQYF. Written as DNA, the CDR3 is TGTGCCAGCAGCTTAGATCTAGGAGGGTGGACCACAGATACGCAGTATTTT.

CDR3 loop: CASSPGYMNTEAFF. In nucleotides, the CDR3 is TGTGCCAGCAGTCCAGGGTACATGAACACTGAAGCTTTCTTT. The chain recombines TRBV6-2 or TRBV6-3 with TRBJ1-1; D might be TRBD1 (5 bases). V was shortened by 5 bases and J by 0 bases, with 10 bases between the two germline ends. This CDR3 is 14 amino acids long. Per the germline V gene, CDR1 is MNHEY and CDR2 is SVGEGT.

V and J are TRBV7-9 and TRBJ1-5; D is possibly TRBD1 (6 bases). V dropped 1 base and J dropped 5 bases, with 9 bases sitting between them. Germline V gene sequence: CDR1 SEHNR, CDR2 FQNEAQ (reference sequence). The CDR3 is made up of 14 amino acids. The CDR3 reads CASSLGGLDQPQHF. Here the CDR3 DNA reads TGTGCCAGCAGCTTAGGGGGGCTCGATCAGCCCCAGCATTTT. The full variable domain, its missing parts supplied by reference TRBV7-9 and TRBJ1-5, is DTGVSQNPRHKITKRGQNVTFRCDPISEHNRLYWYRQTLGQGPEFLTYFQNEAQLEKSRLLSDRFSAERPKGSFSTLEIQRTEQGDSAMYLCASSLGGLDQPQHFGDGTRLSIL.